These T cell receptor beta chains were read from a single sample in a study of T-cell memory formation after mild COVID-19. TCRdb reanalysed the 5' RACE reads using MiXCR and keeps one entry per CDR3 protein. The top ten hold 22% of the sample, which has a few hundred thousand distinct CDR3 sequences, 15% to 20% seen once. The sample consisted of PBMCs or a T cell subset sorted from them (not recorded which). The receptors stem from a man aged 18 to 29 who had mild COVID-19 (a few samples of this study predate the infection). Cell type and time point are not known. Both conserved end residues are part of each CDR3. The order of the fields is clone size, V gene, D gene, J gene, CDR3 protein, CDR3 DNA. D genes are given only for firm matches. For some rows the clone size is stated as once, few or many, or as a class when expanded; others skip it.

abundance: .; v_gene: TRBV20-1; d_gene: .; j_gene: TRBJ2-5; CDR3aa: CSASRPGRYQETQYF; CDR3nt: TGCAGTGCTAGTAGGCCAGGACGGTACCAAGAGACCCAGTACTTC
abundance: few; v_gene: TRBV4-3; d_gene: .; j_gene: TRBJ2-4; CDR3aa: CASSRTGPSLAKNIQYF; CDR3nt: TGCGCCAGCAGCCGCACAGGGCCTTCTCTAGCCAAAAACATTCAGTACTTC
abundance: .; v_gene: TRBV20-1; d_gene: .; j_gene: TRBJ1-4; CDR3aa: CSARGGPNEKLFF; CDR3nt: TGCAGTGCCCGGGGGGGTCCTAATGAAAAACTGTTTTTT
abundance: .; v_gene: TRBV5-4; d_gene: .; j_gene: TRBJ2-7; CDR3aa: CASSRAPYEQYF; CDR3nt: TGTGCCAGCAGCCGGGCCCCCTACGAGCAGTACTTC
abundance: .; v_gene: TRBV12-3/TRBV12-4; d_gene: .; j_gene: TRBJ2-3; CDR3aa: CASSLPGREDTQYF; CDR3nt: TGTGCCAGCAGTTTACCAGGGCGCGAAGATACGCAGTATTTT
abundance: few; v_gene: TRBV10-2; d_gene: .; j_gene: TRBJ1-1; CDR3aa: CASSESQNTEAFF; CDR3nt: TGCGCCAGCAGTGAGTCCCAGAACACTGAAGCTTTCTTT
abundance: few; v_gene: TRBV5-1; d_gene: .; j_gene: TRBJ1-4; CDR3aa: CASSLALSANEKLFF; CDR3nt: TGCGCCAGCAGCTTGGCGCTTTCGGCGAATGAAAAACTGTTTTTT
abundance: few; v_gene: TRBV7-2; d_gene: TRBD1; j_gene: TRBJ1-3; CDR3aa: CASGRTGTGPNTIYF; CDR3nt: TGTGCCAGCGGCCGTACCGGGACAGGGCCCAACACCATATATTTT
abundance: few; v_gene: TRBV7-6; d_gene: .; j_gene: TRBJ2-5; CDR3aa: CASSDPLGETQYF; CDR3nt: TGTGCCAGCAGCGACCCGCTGGGAGAGACCCAGTACTTC
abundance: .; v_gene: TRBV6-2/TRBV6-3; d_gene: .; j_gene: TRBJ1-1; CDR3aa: CASSLSLREAFF; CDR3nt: TGTGCCAGCAGTCTATCCCTCCGTGAAGCTTTCTTT
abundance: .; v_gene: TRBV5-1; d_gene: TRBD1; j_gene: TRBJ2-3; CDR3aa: CASSLGQGLQYF; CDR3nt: TGCGCCAGCAGCTTGGGACAGGGCTTGCAGTATTTT
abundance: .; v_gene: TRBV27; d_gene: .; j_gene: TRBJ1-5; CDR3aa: CASSLVHPYHNQPQHF; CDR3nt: TGTGCCAGCAGTCTCGTCCACCCGTATCACAATCAGCCCCAGCATTTT
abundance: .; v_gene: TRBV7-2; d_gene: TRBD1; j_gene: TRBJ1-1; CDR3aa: CASTIRGYNTEAFF; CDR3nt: TGTGCCAGCACCATCAGGGGGTACAACACTGAAGCTTTCTTT
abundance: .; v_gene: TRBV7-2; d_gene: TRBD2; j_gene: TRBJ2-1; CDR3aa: CASSLVASGGHEQFF; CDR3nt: TGTGCCAGCAGCTTAGTGGCTAGCGGGGGGCATGAGCAGTTCTTC
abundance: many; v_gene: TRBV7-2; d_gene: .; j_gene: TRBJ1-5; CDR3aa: CASSLVEGDQPQHF; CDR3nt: TGTGCCAGCAGCTTAGTTGAGGGGGATCAGCCCCAGCATTTT
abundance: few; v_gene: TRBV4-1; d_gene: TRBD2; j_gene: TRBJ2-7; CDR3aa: CASSQARTSDEQYF; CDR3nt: TGCGCCAGCAGCCAAGCAAGGACTAGCGACGAGCAGTACTTC
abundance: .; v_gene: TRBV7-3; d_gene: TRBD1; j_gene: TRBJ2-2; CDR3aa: CASSLIGGDRTGELFF; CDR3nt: TGTGCCAGCAGCTTAATAGGGGGCGATCGCACCGGGGAGCTGTTTTTT
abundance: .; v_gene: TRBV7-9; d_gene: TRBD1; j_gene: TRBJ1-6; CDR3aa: CASSLGQGADSPLHF; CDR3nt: TGTGCCAGCAGCTTAGGTCAGGGGGCAGATTCACCCCTCCACTTT
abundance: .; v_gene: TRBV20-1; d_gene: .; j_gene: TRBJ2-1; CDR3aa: CSARVLATSFYYNEQFF; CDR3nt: TGCAGTGCTAGAGTCCTAGCGACATCGTTCTACTACAATGAGCAGTTCTTC
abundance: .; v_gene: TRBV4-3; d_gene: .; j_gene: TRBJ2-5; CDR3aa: CASSHATGLSETQYF; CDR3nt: TGCGCCAGCAGCCACGCGACAGGATTATCGGAGACCCAGTACTTC
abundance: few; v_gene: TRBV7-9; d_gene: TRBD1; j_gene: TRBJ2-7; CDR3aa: CASSTGTAPHEQYF; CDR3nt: TGTGCCAGCAGCACCGGGACAGCCCCCCACGAGCAGTACTTC
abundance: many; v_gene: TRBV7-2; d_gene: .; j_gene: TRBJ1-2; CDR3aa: CASSLGTAYYGYTF; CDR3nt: TGTGCCAGCAGCTTAGGGACAGCCTACTATGGCTACACCTTC
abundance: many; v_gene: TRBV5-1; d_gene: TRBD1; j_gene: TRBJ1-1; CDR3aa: CASSLAGGEDTEAFF; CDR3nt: TGCGCCAGCAGCTTGGCAGGGGGCGAGGACACTGAAGCTTTCTTT
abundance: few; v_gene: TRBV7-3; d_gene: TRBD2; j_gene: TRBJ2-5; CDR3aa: CASSPTSGGETQYF; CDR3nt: TGTGCCAGCAGCCCGACTAGCGGGGGGGAGACCCAGTACTTC
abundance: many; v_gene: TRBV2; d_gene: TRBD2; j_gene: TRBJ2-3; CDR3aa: CANQRGWADTQYF; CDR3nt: TGTGCCAACCAGCGGGGGTGGGCAGATACGCAGTATTTT
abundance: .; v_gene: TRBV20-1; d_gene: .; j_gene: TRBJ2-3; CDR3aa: CSALADTQYF; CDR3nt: TGCAGTGCATTAGCAGATACGCAGTATTTT
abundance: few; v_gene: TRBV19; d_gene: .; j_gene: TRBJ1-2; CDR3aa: CASSRELGFYGYTF; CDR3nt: TGTGCCAGTAGCCGGGAACTGGGATTCTATGGCTACACCTTC
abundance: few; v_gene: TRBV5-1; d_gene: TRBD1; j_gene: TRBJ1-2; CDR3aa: CASSPTGGPDYGYTF; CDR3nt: TGCGCCAGCAGCCCGACAGGGGGACCCGACTATGGCTACACCTTC
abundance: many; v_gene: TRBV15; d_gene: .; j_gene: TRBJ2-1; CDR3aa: CATSLGYNEQFF; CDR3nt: TGTGCCACCAGCTTGGGGTACAATGAGCAGTTCTTC
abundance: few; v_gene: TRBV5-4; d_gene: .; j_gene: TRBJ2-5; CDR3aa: CASSLHREETQYF; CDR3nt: TGTGCCAGCAGCTTGCACAGGGAAGAGACCCAGTACTTC
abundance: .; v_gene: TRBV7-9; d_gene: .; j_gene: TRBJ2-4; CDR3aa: CASSPQPGGTDKNIQYF; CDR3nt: TGTGCCAGCAGCCCGCAGCCCGGAGGGACGGACAAAAACATTCAGTACTTC
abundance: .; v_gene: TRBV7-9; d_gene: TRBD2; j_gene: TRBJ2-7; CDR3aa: CASSLGQGLAAYF; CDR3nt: TGTGCCAGCAGCTTAGGACAGGGACTAGCGGCTTACTTC
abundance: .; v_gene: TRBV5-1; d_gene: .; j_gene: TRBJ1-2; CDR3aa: CASSLRATPNNYGYTF; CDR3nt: TGCGCCAGCAGCTTGCGGGCAACACCTAACAACTATGGCTACACCTTC
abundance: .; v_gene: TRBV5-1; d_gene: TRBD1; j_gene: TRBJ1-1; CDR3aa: CASSLGRTGGKTEAFF; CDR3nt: TGCGCCAGCAGCTTGGGACGGACAGGGGGCAAAACTGAAGCTTTCTTT
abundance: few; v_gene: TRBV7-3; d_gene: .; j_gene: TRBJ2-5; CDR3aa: CASSSDNKETQYF; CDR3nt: TGTGCCAGCAGCTCAGATAACAAAGAGACCCAGTACTTC